This TCR beta chain was sequenced during a study of T-cell memory formation after mild COVID-19. Across the study: Each donor largely had its own TCR clusters. Regarding the study as a whole: Day 15 to 85 contractors were CD4/CD8 balanced; later expanders leaned CD4+. Within pre-infection memory, some responding clones were found, suggesting cross-reactive memory joined.

It was 5'RACE with constant-segment primers that produced the TCR alpha and TCR beta cDNA libraries, which carried sample barcodes and UMIs. TCRdb used MiXCR to reprocess the 5' RACE reads, holding one entry per CDR3 protein. Among about 620,000 distinct CDR3 sequences, more than 15% were seen once, and the ten largest hold approximately 12%. As for this clonotype: Antigen: not known.

The sample taken for sequencing was PBMCs or a T cell subset sorted from them (not recorded which). The TCR sequence derives from an adult woman who had mild COVID-19 (a few samples of this study predate the infection). Cell type and time point are not known.

This chain's CDR3 is CASSGPSGGASTDTQYF. CDR3 nucleotide sequence: TGTGCCAGCAGTGGGCCTAGCGGGGGGGCGAGCACAGATACGCAGTATTTT. The rearrangement joins TRBV6-1 to TRBJ2-3; 12 bases align to TRBD2. After removal of 4 bases from V and 0 bases from J, the junction contained 5 bases not matched to a gene. The CDR3 runs 17 residues. CDR1 MNHNS and CDR2 SASEGT come from the germline V gene.